This T cell receptor beta chain was sequenced in a study of CD8 T cells in ankylosing spondylitis. Broader study findings: A CD8+ phenotype characterized the disease-linked clones, which were relatively rare in peripheral blood. Existing reports had already noted some motif variants in reactive arthritis synovial fluid and blood. A motif in TCR beta, a set of about 8 highly homologous variants, appeared characteristic of ankylosing spondylitis blood.

With regard to this clonotype: No antigen is known for it.

MiXCR, run by TCRdb on the 5' RACE reads, gives a single entry per CDR3 protein. This table holds roughly 700,000 distinct CDR3 sequences, 15% to 20% found once. The source of this sequence is a male donor with ankylosing spondylitis. What was sequenced was blood, either unsorted or a sorted T cell fraction (not recorded which).

This chain's CDR3 is CASRGQGAPFSYEQYF. DNA of the CDR3: TGTGCCAGCAGAGGACAGGGCGCCCCTTTCTCCTACGAGCAGTACTTC. The J gene is TRBJ2-7, the V gene TRBV28; TRBD1 matches at 8 bases. Germline lookup yields CDR1 MDHEN and CDR2 SYDVKM. V was pared by 6 bases and J by 0 bases, with 10 bases of the junction left unmatched. This CDR3 has 16 amino acids. Complete variable domain (other parts from reference TRBV28 and TRBJ2-7): DVKVTQSSRYLVKRTGEKVFLECVQDMDHENMFWYRQDPGLGLRLIYFSYDVKMKEKGDIPEGYSVSREKKERFSLILESASTNQTSMYLCASRGQGAPFSYEQYFGPGTRLTVT.